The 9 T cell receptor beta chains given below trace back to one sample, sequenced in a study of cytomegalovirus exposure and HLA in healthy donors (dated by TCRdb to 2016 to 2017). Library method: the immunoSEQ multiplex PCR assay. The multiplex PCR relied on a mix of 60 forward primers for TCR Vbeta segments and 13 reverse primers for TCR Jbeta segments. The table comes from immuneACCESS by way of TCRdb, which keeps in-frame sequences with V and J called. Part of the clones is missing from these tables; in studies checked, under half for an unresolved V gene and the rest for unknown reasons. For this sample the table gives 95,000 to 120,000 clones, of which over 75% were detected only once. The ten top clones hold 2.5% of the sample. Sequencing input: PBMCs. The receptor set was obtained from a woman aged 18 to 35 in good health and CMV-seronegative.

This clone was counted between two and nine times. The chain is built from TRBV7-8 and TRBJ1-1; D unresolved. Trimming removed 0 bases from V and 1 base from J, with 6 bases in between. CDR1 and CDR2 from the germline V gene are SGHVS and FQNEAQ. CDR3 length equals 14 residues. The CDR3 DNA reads TGTGCCAGCAGCTTAGCAAGACAGAACACTGAAGCTTTCTTT. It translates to CASSLARQNTEAFF.

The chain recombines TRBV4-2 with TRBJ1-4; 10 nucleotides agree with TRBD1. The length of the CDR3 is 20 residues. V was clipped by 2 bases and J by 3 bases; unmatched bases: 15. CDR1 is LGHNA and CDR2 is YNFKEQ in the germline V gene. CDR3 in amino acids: CASSQYQIGTGVMANEKLFF. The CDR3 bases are TGTGCCAGCAGCCAATATCAGATCGGGACAGGGGTTATGGCTAATGAAAAACTGTTTTTT.

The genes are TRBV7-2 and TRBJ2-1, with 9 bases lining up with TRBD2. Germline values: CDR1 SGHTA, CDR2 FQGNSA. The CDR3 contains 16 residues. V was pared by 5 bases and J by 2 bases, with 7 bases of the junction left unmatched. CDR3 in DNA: TGTGCCAGCAGCCCGGGGGGCGGGAGGGCCTACAATGAGCAGTTCTTC. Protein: CASSPGGGRAYNEQFF.

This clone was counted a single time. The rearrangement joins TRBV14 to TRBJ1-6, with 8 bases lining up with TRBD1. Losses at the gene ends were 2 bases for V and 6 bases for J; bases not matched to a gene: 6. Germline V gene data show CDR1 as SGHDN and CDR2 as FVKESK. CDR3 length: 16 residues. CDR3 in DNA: TGTGCCAGCAGCCAAAGACTAGGACAGGGTAATTCACCCCTCCACTTT. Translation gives CASSQRLGQGNSPLHF.

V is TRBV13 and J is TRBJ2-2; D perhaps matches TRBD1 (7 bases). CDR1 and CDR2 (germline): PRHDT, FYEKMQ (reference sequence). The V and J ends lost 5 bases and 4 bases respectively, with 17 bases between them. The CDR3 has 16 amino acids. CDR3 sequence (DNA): TGTGCCAGCAGCCCAGGGGGGCAACCGTCCACCGGGGAGCTGTTTTTT. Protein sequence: CASSPGGQPSTGELFF.

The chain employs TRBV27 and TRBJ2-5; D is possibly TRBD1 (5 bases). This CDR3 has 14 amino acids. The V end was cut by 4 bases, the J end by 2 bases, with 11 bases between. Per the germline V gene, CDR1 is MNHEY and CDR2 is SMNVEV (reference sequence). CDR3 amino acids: CASSSYAGQETQYF. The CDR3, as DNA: TGTGCCAGCAGTTCATACGCAGGGCAAGAGACCCAGTACTTC.

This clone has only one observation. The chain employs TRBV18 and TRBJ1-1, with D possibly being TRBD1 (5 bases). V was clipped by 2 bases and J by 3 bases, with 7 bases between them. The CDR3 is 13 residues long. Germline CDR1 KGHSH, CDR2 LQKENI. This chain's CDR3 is CASSPGGDTEAFF. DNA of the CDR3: TGTGCCAGCTCACCAGGAGGGGACACTGAAGCTTTCTTT.

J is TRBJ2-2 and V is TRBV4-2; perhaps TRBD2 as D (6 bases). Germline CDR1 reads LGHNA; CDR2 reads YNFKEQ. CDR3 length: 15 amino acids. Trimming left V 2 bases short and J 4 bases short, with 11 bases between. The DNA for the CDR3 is TGTGCCAGCAGCCAAAACGGGAGAAGCACCGGGGAGCTGTTTTTT. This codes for CASSQNGRSTGELFF.

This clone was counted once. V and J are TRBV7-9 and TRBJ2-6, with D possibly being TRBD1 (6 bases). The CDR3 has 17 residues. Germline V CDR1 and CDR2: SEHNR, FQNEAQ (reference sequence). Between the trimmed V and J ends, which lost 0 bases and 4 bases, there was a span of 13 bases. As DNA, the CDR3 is TGTGCCAGCAGCTTAGCGTTAAACAGGGCCGGGGCCAACGTCCTGACTTTC. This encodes CASSLALNRAGANVLTF. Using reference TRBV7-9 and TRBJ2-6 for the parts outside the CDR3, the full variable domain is DTGVSQNPRHKITKRGQNVTFRCDPISEHNRLYWYRQTLGQGPEFLTYFQNEAQLEKSRLLSDRFSAERPKGSFSTLEIQRTEQGDSAMYLCASSLALNRAGANVLTFGAGSRLTVL.